Below are 3 T cell receptor beta chains sequenced from a single sample in a study of shared clonotypes between healthy human individuals. Using immunoSEQ multiplex PCR, the repertoire was profiled, and TCRdb retains in-frame clones only, with some absent. The repertoire has about 490,000 clones, approximately 80% of them found once; the top ten carry 10% to 15%. Sequenced sample: PBMCs. These receptor sequences come from a woman aged 40 to 49 in good health. Some clones in this sample may be carry-over from other donors' samples.

The chain has TRBV27 and TRBJ1-2, with D maybe TRBD1 (5 bases). The germline V gene encodes CDR1 MNHEY and CDR2 SMNVEV (reference sequence). This CDR3 has 14 amino acids. With 2 bases removed from V and 8 bases from J, the gap between germline ends came to 15 bases. CDR3 coding DNA: TGTGCCAGCAGTTTACTCTGGGGCGCGTGGGGCTACACCTTC. Residues: CASSLLWGAWGYTF.

The rearrangement joins TRBV7-6 to TRBJ1-3, with D unclear. The V gene's germline CDR1 is SGHVS and CDR2 FNYEAQ. The CDR3 sequence is 15 residues long. Between the trimmed V and J ends, which lost 1 base and 0 bases, there was a span of 7 bases. CDR3 DNA: TGTGCCAGCAGCTTAGAAGTAAGCTCTGGAAACACCATATATTTT. It encodes CASSLEVSSGNTIYF.

This clone was found a few times. The chain recombines TRBV4-3 with TRBJ2-3; D unclear. V lost 0 bases to trimming and J lost 1 base, with 2 bases between them. CDR1 is LGHNA, CDR2 YSLEER, per germline. The CDR3 covers 13 residues. This chain's CDR3 is CASSQEGTDTQYF. The CDR3 nucleotides are TGCGCCAGCAGCCAAGAGGGCACAGATACGCAGTATTTT.